This TCR beta chain came from a study of molecular identifiers for immune sequencing clone quantification. TCRdb re-called the PCR reads with MiXCR, one entry per CDR3 protein. The data show over 600,000 distinct CDR3 sequences, about 20% seen once. The CDR3 runs 13 residues. The germline gives CDR1 SGHVS, CDR2 FNYEAQ. The V end was cut by 5 bases, the J end by 7 bases, with 12 bases between. The sequence was collected from a human donor in good health. Some libraries in this study had Jurkat cell RNA spiked in. Sequenced input: naive CD8+ T cells from blood, with Jurkat cell RNA spiked in. Subset reported: FACS-sorted CD8+CD4-CCR7+CD45RA+ naive T cells. The genes are TRBV7-6 and TRBJ2-1; D ambiguous. Here the CDR3 reads CASSTLSGNEQFF. As DNA, the CDR3 is TGTGCCAGCAGCACCCTCTCCGGGAATGAGCAGTTCTTC.